These 8 T cell receptor beta chains were sequenced from one sample in a study of blood T cell repertoires in COVID-19. Sequencing used immunoSEQ multiplex PCR; TCRdb keeps in-frame clones, though not all of them. The sample lists about 480,000 clones; 85% to 90% were seen once. Material for sequencing was PBMCs or T cells enriched from blood (not recorded which). These receptors came from a woman aged 40-49 years who had recovered from COVID-19.

The chain employs TRBV12-5 and TRBJ2-2; TRBD2 is a possible D gene (5 bases). The germline V gene encodes CDR1 LGHNT and CDR2 FRNRAP. The CDR3 extends over 15 amino acids. V shed 1 base and J shed 6 bases, with 12 bases lying between them. The CDR3 region is CASGLGLPTPGELFF. Written as DNA, the CDR3 is TGTGCTAGTGGTTTGGGACTACCCACACCCGGGGAGCTGTTTTTT. The variable domain in full, with the rest retrieved from reference TRBV12-5 and TRBJ2-2, is DARVTQTPRHKVTEMGQEVTMRCQPILGHNTVFWYRQTMMQGLELLAYFRNRAPLDDSGMPKDRFSAEMPDATLATLKIQPSEPRDSAVYFCASGLGLPTPGELFFGEGSRLTVL.

This clone occurred once. The rearrangement uses TRBV5-6 and TRBJ2-5; tentatively, D is TRBD2 (5 bases). The CDR3 extends over 15 amino acids. The V gene lost 2 bases and the J gene lost 2 bases, with 13 bases spanning the gap. The V gene's germline CDR1 is SGHDT and CDR2 YYEEEE. CDR3 sequence reads: CASSFGAGGQETQYF. CDR3 coding DNA: TGTGCCAGCAGCTTCGGTGCGGGTGGTCAAGAGACCCAGTACTTC.

The rearrangement joins TRBV11-3 to TRBJ2-1; 7 nucleotides align to TRBD2. V dropped 2 bases and J dropped 4; count of bases not matched to a gene: 2. The CDR3 runs to 14 residues. Per germline, CDR1 SGHNT and CDR2 YENEEA. As DNA, the CDR3 is TGTGCCAGCAGCTTAAGGGAGGGGTACAATGAGCAGTTCTTC. Protein sequence: CASSLREGYNEQFF.

The V and J genes are TRBV30 and TRBJ2-3, with D hard to call. Germline assignment: CDR1 GTSNPN and CDR2 SVGIG (reference sequence). This CDR3 is 15 amino acids long. Trimming removed 3 bases from V and 3 bases from J, with 16 bases in between. This CDR3 is CAWSDFRSGTDTQYF. The CDR3 region has the DNA TGTGCCTGGAGCGATTTTAGGAGTGGTACAGATACGCAGTATTTT.

This clone was detected once. CDR3 nucleotide sequence: TGTGCCAGCACCTCAGGTGGCAGGGGCCTGCAGGGCTACACCTTC. It codes for CASTSGGRGLQGYTF. J is TRBJ1-2 and V is TRBV7-2; D might be TRBD1 (6 bases). The V gene lost 7 bases and the J gene lost 8 bases, with 23 bases spanning the gap. The germline V gene has CDR1 SGHTA and CDR2 FQGNSA. The CDR3 contains 15 residues.

This sequence joins TRBV18 and TRBJ2-1, with D hard to call. The CDR3 runs to 13 residues. V lost 2 bases to trimming and J lost 3 bases, with 5 bases between them. Germline CDR1 and CDR2: KGHSH and LQKENI. DNA for the CDR3: TGTGCCAGCTCACCATTCAGCTACAATGAGCAGTTCTTC. It specifies CASSPFSYNEQFF.

The chain uses TRBV5-1 and TRBJ2-7; 8 bases fit TRBD2. CDR1 and CDR2 (germline): SGHRS, YFSETQ. V shed 2 bases, J shed 2 bases, and the junction held 12 bases outside the gene matches. The CDR3 spans 17 residues. For the CDR3, the DNA is TGCGCCAGCAGCTTAACCATGGGGACTAGTAGTACCTACGAGCAGTACTTC. Translation: CASSLTMGTSSTYEQYF. Full variable domain (missing parts from reference TRBV5-1 and TRBJ2-7): KAGVTQTPRYLIKTRGQQVTLSCSPISGHRSVSWYQQTPGQGLQFLFEYFSETQRNKGNFPGRFSGRQFSNSRSEMNVSTLELGDSALYLCASSLTMGTSSTYEQYFGPGTRLTVT.

The CDR3 sequence: CASSFDTNYGYTF. The CDR3 DNA sequence: TGTGCCAGCAGTTTCGACACTAACTATGGCTACACCTTC. The chain has TRBV12-3 or TRBV12-4 and TRBJ1-2, with D unresolved. The CDR3 loop spans 13 amino acids. Trimming shortened V by 3 bases and J by 0 bases, and 5 bases separated the two germline ends.